What follows is one T cell receptor beta chain and its context. This specimen belongs to a study of blood T cell repertoires in COVID-19. Study-wide context: There were acute and convalescent COVID-19 samples, and they came from the United States, Italy and Spain.

There are 15 residues in the CDR3. The germline gives CDR1 MDHEN, CDR2 SYDVKM. V was shortened by 6 bases and J by 8 bases, with 22 bases between the two germline ends. Method: immunoSEQ multiplex PCR; TCRdb's copy keeps in-frame clones and lacks some. The sample lists about 150,000 clones, 87% seen once, with about 5% in the top ten. V usage is TRBV28 and J usage is TRBJ1-2, with D perhaps TRBD1 (6 bases). The TCR sequence derives from a human donor in a cohort sampled during active COVID-19. Source material: peripheral blood. In DNA form, the CDR3 reads TGTGCCAGCAGCCCGGACTGGGACAAGACCTCCGGCTACACCTTC. Translating it yields CASSPDWDKTSGYTF.